What follows is one T cell receptor beta chain and its context. The germline gives CDR1 SNHLY, CDR2 FYNNEI. V dropped 7 bases and J dropped 5 bases, with 7 bases sitting between them. The length of the CDR3 is 11 residues. These data are taken from a study of T cells after yellow fever vaccination. TCRdb re-called the 5' RACE reads through MiXCR, storing one row per CDR3 protein. This table holds hundreds of thousands of distinct CDR3 sequences, about 19% found once. This chain links TRBV2 with TRBJ2-3; D not certain. This specimen was PBMCs, taken 15 days after the yellow fever booster vaccination. The receptor comes from a man under 40 who received the YFV17D yellow fever vaccine. The CDR3, as DNA: TGTGCCAGCACAACATTAGATACGCAGTATTTT. Protein: CASTTLDTQYF.